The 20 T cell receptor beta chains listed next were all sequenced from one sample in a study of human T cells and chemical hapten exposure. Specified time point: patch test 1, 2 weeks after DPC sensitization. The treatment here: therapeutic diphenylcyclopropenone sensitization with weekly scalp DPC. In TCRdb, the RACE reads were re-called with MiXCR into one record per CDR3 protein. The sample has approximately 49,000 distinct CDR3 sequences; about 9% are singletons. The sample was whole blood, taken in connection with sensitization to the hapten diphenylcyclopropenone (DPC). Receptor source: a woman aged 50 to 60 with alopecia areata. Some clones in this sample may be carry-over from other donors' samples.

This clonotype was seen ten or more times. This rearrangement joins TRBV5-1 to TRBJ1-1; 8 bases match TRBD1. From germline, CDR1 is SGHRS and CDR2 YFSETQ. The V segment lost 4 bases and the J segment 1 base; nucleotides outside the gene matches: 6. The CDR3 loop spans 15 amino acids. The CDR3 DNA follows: TGCGCCAGCAGCCGTACAGGGGGTCCGAACACTGAAGCTTTCTTT. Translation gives CASSRTGGPNTEAFF.

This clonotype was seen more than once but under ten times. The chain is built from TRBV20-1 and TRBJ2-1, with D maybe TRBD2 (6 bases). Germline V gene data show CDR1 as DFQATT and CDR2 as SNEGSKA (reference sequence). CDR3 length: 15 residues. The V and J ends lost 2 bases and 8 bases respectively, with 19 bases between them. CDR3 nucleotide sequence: TGCAGTGCTAGATACGCCCCGGGCAGCGGGCATGAGCAGTTCTTC. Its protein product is CSARYAPGSGHEQFF.

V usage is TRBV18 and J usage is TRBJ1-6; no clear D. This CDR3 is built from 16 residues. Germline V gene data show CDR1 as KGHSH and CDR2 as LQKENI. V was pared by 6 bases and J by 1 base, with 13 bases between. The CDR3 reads CASSPGEASYNSPLHF. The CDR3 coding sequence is TGTGCCAGCTCCCCTGGGGAGGCGTCCTATAATTCACCCCTCCACTTT.

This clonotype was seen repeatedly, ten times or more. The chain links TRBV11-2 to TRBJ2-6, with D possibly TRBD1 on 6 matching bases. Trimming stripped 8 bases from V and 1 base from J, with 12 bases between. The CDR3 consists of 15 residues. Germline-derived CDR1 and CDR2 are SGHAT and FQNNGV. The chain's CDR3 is CASGRGRSGANVLTF. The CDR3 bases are TGTGCCAGCGGCAGGGGAAGGTCTGGGGCCAACGTCCTGACTTTC.

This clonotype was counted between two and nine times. CDR3 protein: CASSPEIRENYGYTF. The CDR3 DNA sequence: TGTGCCAGCTCACCAGAGATCAGGGAAAACTATGGCTACACCTTC. The rearrangement joins TRBV18 to TRBJ1-2; D is possibly TRBD1 (5 bases). There are 15 residues in the CDR3. The germline CDR1 and CDR2 sequences are KGHSH and LQKENI. V gave up 2 bases and J gave up 2 bases, with 12 bases separating them.

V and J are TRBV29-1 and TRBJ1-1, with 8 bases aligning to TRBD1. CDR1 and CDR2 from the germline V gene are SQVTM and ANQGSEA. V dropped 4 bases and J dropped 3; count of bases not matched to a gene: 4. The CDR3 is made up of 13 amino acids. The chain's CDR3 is CSVADRGYTEAFF. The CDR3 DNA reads TGCAGCGTTGCTGACAGGGGTTACACTGAAGCTTTCTTT.

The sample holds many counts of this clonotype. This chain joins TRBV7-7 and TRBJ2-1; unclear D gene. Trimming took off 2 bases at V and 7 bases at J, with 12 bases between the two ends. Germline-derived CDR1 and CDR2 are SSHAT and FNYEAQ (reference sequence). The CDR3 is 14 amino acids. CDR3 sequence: CASSLTYPANEQFF. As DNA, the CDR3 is TGTGCCAGCAGCTTAACCTACCCGGCGAATGAGCAGTTCTTC. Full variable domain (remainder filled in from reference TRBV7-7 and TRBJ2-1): GAGVSQSPRYKVTKRGQDVTLRCDPISSHATLYWYQQALGQGPEFLTYFNYEAQPDKSGLPSDRFSAERPEGSISTLTIQRTEQRDSAMYRCASSLTYPANEQFFGPGTRLTVL.

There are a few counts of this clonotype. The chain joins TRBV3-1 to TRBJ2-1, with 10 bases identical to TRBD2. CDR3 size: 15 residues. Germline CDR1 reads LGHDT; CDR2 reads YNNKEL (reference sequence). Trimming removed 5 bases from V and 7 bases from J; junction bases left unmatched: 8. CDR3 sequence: CASSIGTSAGNEQFF. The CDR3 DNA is TGTGCCAGCAGCATTGGGACTAGCGCAGGGAATGAGCAGTTCTTC.

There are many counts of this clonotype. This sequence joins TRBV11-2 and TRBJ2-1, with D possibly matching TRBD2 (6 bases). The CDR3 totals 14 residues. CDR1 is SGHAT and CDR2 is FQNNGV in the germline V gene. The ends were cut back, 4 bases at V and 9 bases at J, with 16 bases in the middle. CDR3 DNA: TGTGCCAGCAGCTCGACTAGTTTTAGCGGTGAGCAGTTCTTC. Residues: CASSSTSFSGEQFF.

This CDR3 is CASSLSPQRGLEQYF. In nucleotides, the CDR3 is TGTGCCAGCAGCCTAAGTCCCCAACGGGGACTCGAGCAGTACTTC. This chain joins TRBV3-1 and TRBJ2-7, with D perhaps matching TRBD2 (6 bases). Per the germline V gene, CDR1 is LGHDT and CDR2 is YNNKEL (reference sequence). The CDR3 runs 15 residues. V lost 4 bases and J lost 6, with 19 bases in between.

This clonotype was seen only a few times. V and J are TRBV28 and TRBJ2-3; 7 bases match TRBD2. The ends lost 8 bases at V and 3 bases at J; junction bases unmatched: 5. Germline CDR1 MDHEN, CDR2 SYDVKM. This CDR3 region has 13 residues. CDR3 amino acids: CASSGGGTDTQYF. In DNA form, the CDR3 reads TGTGCCAGCTCGGGAGGCGGTACAGATACGCAGTATTTT.

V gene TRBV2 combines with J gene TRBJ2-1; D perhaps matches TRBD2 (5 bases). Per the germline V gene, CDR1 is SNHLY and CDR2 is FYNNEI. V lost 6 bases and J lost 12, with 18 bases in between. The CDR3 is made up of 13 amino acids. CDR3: CASSLTTRVVQFF. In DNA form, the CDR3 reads TGTGCCAGCAGCCTCACCACTAGGGTAGTGCAGTTCTTC.

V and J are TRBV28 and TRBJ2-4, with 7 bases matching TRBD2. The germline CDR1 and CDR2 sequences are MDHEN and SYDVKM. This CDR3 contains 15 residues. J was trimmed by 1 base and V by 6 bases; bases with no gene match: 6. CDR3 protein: CASSPMGGAKNIQYF. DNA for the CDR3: TGTGCCAGCAGCCCAATGGGGGGGGCCAAAAACATTCAGTACTTC.

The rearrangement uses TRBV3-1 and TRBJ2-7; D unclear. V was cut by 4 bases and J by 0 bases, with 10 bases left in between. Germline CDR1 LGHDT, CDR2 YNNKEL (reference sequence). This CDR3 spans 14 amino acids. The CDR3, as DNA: TGTGCCAGCAGCCCAACTTGGCCCTCCTACGAGCAGTACTTC. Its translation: CASSPTWPSYEQYF.

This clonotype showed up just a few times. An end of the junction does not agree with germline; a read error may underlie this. CDR3 nucleotides: TGCGCCAGCAGCTGGCTTCACTCGAACACTGAAGCTTTCTTT. It yields the protein CASSWLHSNTEAFF. The genes are TRBV28 and TRBJ1-1, with unresolved D. Germline assignment: CDR1 MDHEN and CDR2 SYDVKM. The CDR3 is 14 amino acids.

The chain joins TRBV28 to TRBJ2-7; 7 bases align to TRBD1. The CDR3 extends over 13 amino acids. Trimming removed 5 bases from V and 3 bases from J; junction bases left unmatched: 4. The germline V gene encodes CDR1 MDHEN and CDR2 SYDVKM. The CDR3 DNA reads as TGTGCCAGCAGTCCCCGGGACAGCTACGAGCAGTACTTC. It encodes CASSPRDSYEQYF.

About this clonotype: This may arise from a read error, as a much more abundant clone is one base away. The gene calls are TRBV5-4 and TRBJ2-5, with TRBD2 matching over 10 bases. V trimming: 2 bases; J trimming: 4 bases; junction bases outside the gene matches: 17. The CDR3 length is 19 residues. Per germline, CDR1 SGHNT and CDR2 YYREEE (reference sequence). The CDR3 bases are TGTGCCAGCAGCTTCAGTTTCCAGCGGGAGGGCCGGTCTCGAGAGACCCAGTACTTC. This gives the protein CASSFSFQREGRSRETQYF.

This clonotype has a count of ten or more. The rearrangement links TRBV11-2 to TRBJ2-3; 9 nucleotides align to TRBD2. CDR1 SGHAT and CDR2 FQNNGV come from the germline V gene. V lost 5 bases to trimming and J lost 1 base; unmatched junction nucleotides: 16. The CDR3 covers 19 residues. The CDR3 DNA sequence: TGTGCCAGCAGCATAAGATGGTTGGCTAGCGGGGAGGGCACAGATACGCAGTATTTT. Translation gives CASSIRWLASGEGTDTQYF. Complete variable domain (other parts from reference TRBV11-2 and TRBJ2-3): EAGVAQSPRYKIIEKRQSVAFWCNPISGHATLYWYQQILGQGPKLLIQFQNNGVVDDSQLPKDRFSAERLKGVDSTLKIQPAKLEDSAVYLCASSIRWLASGEGTDTQYFGPGTRLTVL.

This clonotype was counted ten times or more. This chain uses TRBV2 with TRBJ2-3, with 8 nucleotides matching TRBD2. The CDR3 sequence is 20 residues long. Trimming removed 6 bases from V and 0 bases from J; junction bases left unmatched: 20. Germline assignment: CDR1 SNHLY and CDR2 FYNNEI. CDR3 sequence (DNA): TGTGCCAGCAGCGAGGGACTAGATAGCCCCGGTCGGGGGAGCACAGATACGCAGTATTTT. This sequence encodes CASSEGLDSPGRGSTDTQYF.

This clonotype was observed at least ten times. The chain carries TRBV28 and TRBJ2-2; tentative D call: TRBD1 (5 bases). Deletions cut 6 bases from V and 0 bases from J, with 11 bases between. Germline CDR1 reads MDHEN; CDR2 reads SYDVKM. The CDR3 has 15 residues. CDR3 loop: CASRHRFANTGELFF. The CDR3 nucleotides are TGTGCCAGCAGACACAGGTTCGCGAACACCGGGGAGCTGTTTTTT. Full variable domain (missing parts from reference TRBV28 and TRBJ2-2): DVKVTQSSRYLVKRTGEKVFLECVQDMDHENMFWYRQDPGLGLRLIYFSYDVKMKEKGDIPEGYSVSREKKERFSLILESASTNQTSMYLCASRHRFANTGELFFGEGSRLTVL.